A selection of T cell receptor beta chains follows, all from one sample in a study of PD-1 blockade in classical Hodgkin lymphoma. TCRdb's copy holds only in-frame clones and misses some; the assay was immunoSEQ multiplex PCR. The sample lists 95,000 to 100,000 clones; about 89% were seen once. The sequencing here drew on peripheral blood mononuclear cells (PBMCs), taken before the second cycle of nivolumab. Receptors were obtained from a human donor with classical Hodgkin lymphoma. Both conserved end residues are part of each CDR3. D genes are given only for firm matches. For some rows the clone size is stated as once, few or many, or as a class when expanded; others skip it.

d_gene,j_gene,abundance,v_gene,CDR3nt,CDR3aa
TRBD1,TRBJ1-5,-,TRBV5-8,TGTGCCAGCAGGATGACAGGGAGCCAGCCCCAGCATTTT,CASRMTGSQPQHF
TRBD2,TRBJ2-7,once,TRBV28,TGTGCCAGCAGGGCCGGGGGGACGAACGAGCAGTACTTC,CASRAGGTNEQYF
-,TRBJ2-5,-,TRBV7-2,TGTGCCAGCAGCCCCCTCCCAGAAGGGGGGGAAGAGACCCAGTACTTC,CASSPLPEGGEETQYF
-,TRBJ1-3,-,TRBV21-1,TGTGCCAGCAGCAAACGACCAGCCTCTGGAAACACCATATATTTT,CASSKRPASGNTIYF
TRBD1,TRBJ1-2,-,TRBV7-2,TGTGCCAGCAGCCCGGAACAGGGGTGGCGTGGCTACACCTTC,CASSPEQGWRGYTF
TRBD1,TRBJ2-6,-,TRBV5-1,TGCGCCAGCAGCTTGACAGGGGACCTCTCTGGGGCCAACGTCCTGACTTTC,CASSLTGDLSGANVLTF
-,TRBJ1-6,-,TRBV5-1,TGCGCCAGCAGCTGGATTGACAGGAATTCACCCCTCCACTTT,CASSWIDRNSPLHF
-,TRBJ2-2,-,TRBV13,TGTGCCAGCAGCTTAGTCGGGGATCCCTCCGGGGAGCTGTTTTTT,CASSLVGDPSGELFF
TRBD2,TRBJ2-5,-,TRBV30,TGTGCCTGGAGTGTCTGGCGGGGGGGCGTGGAGACCCAGTACTTC,CAWSVWRGGVETQYF
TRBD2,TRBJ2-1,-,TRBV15,TGTGCCACGGCTAGCGGGGAGACCCCTTACAATGAGCAGTTCTTC,CATASGETPYNEQFF
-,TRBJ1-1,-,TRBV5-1,TGCGCCAGCAGACGCCCCTCCTTTACAGGGAATGAAGCTTTCTTT,CASRRPSFTGNEAFF
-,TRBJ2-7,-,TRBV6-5,TGTGCCAGCAGTTACGCCTTGGGGGGGCTCGGCTACGAGCAGTACTTC,CASSYALGGLGYEQYF
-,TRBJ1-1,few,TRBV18,TGTGCCAGCACGAGGGCGGACACTGAAGCTTTCTTT,CASTRADTEAFF
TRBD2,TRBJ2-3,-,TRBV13,TGTGCCAGCAGCCCGGGACTAGCGGGGGCCTTCACAGATACGCAGTATTTT,CASSPGLAGAFTDTQYF
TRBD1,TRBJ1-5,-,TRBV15,TGTGCCACCAGACGGGACAGTTATAATCAGCCCCAGCATTTT,CATRRDSYNQPQHF
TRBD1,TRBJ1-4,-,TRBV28,TGTGCCAGCAATCCCGGACAGGGTGAAAAACTGTTTTTT,CASNPGQGEKLFF
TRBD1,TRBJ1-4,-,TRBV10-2,TGCGCCAGCAGACTCGACAGGGGAAATGAAAAACTGTTTTTT,CASRLDRGNEKLFF
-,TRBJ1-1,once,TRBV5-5,TGTGCCAGCAGCTTGGAGCGGACTTACACTGAAGCTTTCTTT,CASSLERTYTEAFF
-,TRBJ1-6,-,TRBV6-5,TGTGCCAGCAGGTCGGAAGCTGGTGGTTCACCCCTCCACTTT,CASRSEAGGSPLHF
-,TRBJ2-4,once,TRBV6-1,TGTGCCAGCAGTGAAGGGGGAATACTAGCCAAAAACATTCAGTACTTC,CASSEGGILAKNIQYF
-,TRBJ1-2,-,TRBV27,TGTGCCAGCAGTGAACCTCAGGGGTACTATGGCTACACCTTC,CASSEPQGYYGYTF
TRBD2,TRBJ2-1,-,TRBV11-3,TGTGCCAGCAGCTTTAGCGGGGCCTACAATGAGCAGTTCTTC,CASSFSGAYNEQFF
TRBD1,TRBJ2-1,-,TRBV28,TGTGCCAGCAGGCCCCTGGGACAGGGGTATAATGAGCAGTTCTTC,CASRPLGQGYNEQFF
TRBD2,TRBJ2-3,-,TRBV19,TGTGCCAGTAGTCCCGGGTCTAGCGGGGGGCGTGGAGATACGCAGTATTTT,CASSPGSSGGRGDTQYF
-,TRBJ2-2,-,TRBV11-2,TGTGCCAGCAGCCCAGCGGGCGGGGAGCTGTTTTTT,CASSPAGGELFF
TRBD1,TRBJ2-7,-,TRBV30,TGTGCCTGGAGTGGGGACAGCTCCTACGAGCAGTACTTC,CAWSGDSSYEQYF
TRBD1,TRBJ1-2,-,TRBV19,TGTGCCAGTAGCCCTACCTCTACAGGGGAGCGCTACACCTTC,CASSPTSTGERYTF
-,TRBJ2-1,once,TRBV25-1,TGTGCCAGCAGTGAATCGGGCAGCAATGAGCAGTTCTTC,CASSESGSNEQFF
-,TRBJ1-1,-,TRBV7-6,TGTGCCAGCAGCTTACGGACCGTTGTGGGGACTGAAGCTTTCTTT,CASSLRTVVGTEAFF
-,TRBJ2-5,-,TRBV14,TGTGCCAGCAGCCAAGATGCGGGTCAAGAGACCCAGTACTTC,CASSQDAGQETQYF
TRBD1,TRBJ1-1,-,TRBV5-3,TGTGCCAGAAGCACTACAGGGGGAACCGACACTGAAGCTTTCTTT,CARSTTGGTDTEAFF
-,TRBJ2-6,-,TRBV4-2,TGTGCCAGCAGCCAAGATGCGTCACGGCCCGTCTCTGGGGCCAACGTCCTGACTTTC,CASSQDASRPVSGANVLTF
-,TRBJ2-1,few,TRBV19,TGTGCCAGTAGTAGCGGGACAGCCAGTGAGCAGTTCTTC,CASSSGTASEQFF
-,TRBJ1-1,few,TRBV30,TGTGCCTGGGGGGAGTACCAAGAAGCTTTCTTT,CAWGEYQEAFF
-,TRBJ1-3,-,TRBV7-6,TGTGCCAGCAGCTTAAGGGCCCCTGGGTTTTCTGGAAACACCATATATTTT,CASSLRAPGFSGNTIYF
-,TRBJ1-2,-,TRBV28,TGTGCCAGCAGTTTATACAGGGTCTATGGCTACACCTTC,CASSLYRVYGYTF
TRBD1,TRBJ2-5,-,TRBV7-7,TGTGCCAGCAGCGAGGGGGCAGGGAGTACCCAGTACTTC,CASSEGAGSTQYF
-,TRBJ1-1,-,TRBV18,TGTGCCAGCTCACCGCCGATGAGGCCTGAAGGGGTCACTGAAGCTTTCTTT,CASSPPMRPEGVTEAFF
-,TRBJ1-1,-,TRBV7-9,TGTGCCAGCAGCGGCTCCCTGGCCACTGAAGCTTTCTTT,CASSGSLATEAFF
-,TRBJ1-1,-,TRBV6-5,TGTGCCAGCAGCTACCCAGGACAGCACCTGAACACTGAAGCTTTCTTT,CASSYPGQHLNTEAFF
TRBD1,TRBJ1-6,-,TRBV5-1,TGCGCCAGCAGCTTGGGGACAGGGGTGATGTTGGATAATTCACCCCTCCACTTT,CASSLGTGVMLDNSPLHF
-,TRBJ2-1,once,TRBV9,TGTGCCAGCGGTGCGGACACTTCCTACAATGAGCAGTTCTTC,CASGADTSYNEQFF
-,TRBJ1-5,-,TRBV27,TGTGCCAGCAGTTTAAACGGGCAGGCCAATCAGCCCCAGCATTTT,CASSLNGQANQPQHF